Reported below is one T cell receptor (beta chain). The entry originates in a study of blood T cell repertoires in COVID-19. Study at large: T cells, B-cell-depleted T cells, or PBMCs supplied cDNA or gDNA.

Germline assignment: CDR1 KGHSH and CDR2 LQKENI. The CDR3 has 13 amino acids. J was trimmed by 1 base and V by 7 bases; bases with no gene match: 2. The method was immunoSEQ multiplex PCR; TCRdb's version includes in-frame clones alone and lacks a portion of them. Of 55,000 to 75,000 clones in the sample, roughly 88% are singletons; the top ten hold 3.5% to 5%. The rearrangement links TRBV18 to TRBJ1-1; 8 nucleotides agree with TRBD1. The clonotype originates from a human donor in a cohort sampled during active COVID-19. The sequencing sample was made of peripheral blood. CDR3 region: CASLGQENTEAFF. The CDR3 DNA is TGTGCCAGCTTGGGACAGGAGAACACTGAAGCTTTCTTT.